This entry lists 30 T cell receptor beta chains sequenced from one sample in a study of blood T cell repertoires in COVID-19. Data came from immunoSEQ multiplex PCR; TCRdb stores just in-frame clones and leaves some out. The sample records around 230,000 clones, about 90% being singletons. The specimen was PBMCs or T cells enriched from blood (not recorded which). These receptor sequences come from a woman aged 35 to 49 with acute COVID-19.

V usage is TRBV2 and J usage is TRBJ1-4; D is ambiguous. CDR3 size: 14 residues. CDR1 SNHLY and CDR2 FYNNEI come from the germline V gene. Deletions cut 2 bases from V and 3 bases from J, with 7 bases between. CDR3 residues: CASSERRSNEKLFF. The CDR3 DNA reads TGTGCCAGCAGTGAAAGGAGATCTAATGAAAAACTGTTTTTT.

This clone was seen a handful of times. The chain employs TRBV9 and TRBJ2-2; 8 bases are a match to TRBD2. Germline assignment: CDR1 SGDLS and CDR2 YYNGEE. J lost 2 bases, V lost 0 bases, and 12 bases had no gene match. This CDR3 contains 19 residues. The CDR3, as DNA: TGTGCCAGCAGCGTAGCTACGGGGAGCGGGAGATACAACACCGGGGAGCTGTTTTTT. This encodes CASSVATGSGRYNTGELFF.

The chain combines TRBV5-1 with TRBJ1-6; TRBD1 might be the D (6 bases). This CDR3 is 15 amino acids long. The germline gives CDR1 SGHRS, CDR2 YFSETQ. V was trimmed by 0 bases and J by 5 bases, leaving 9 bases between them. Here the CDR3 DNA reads TGCGCCAGCAGCTTGGGGGGGCCTAATAATTCACCCCTCCACTTT. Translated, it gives CASSLGGPNNSPLHF.

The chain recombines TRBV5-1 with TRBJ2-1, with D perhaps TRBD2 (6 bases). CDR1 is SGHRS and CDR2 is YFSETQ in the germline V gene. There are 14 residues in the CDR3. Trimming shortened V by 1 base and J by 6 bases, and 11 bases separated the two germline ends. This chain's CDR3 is CASSLRGFSNEQFF. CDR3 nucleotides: TGCGCCAGCAGCTTGCGGGGGTTTAGCAATGAGCAGTTCTTC.

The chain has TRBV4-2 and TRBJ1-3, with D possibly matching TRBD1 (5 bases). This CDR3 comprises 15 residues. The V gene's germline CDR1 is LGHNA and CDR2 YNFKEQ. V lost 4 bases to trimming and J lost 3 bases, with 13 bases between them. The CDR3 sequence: CASSPSRGGGNTIYF. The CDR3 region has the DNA TGTGCCAGCAGCCCCAGTAGGGGAGGTGGAAACACCATATATTTT.

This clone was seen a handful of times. CDR3 nucleotide sequence: TGTGCCAGCAGTGAATGGGCGGGAGGAAACAACGAGCAGTACTTC. Amino acid sequence: CASSEWAGGNNEQYF. The chain couples TRBV2 to TRBJ2-7; TRBD2 matches 8 bases. V dropped 2 bases and J dropped 5; count of bases not matched to a gene: 8. There are 15 residues in the CDR3. Looked up from germline, CDR1 is SNHLY and CDR2 is FYNNEI.

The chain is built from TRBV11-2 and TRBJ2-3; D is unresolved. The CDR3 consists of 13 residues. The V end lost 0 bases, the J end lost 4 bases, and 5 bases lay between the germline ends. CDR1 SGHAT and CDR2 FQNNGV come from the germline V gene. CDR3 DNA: TGTGCCAGCAGCTTAGAGACATCAGATACGCAGTATTTT. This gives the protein CASSLETSDTQYF.

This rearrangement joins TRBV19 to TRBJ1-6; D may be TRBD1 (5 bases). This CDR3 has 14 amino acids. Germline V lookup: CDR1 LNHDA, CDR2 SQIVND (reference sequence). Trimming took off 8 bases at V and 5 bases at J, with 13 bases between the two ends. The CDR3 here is CASSQGGDNSPLHF. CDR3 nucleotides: TGTGCCAGTTCTCAGGGAGGGGATAATTCACCCCTCCACTTT. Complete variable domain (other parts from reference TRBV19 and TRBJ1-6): DGGITQSPKYLFRKEGQNVTLSCEQNLNHDAMYWYRQDPGQGLRLIYYSQIVNDFQKGDIAEGYSVSREKKESFPLTVTSAQKNPTAFYLCASSQGGDNSPLHFGNGTRLTVT.

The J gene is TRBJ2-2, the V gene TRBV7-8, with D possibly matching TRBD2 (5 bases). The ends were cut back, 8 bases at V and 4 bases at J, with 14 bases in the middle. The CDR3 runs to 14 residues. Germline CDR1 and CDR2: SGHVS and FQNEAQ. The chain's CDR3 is CASGKPGVTGELFF. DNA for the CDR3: TGTGCCAGCGGTAAACCCGGGGTCACCGGGGAGCTGTTTTTT.

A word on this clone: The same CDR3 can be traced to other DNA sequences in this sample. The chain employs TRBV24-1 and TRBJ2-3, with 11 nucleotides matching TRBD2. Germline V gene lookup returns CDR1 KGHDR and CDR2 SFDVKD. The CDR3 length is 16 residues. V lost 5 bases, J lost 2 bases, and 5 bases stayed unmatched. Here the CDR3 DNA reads TGTGCCACCAGTGGCGAACTAGCGGGAGCCACAGATACGCAGTATTTT. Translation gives CATSGELAGATDTQYF.

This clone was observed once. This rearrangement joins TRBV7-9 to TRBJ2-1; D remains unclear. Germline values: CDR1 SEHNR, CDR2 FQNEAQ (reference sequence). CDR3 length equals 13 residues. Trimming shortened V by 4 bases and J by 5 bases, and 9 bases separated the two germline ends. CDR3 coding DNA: TGTGCCAGCAGCTCCACACCGAACAATGAGCAGTTCTTC. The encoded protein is CASSSTPNNEQFF.

As DNA, the CDR3 is TGTGCCAGCAGCCTAGGGACAGTTCCTTCCTACGAGCAGTACTTC. Its translation is CASSLGTVPSYEQYF. J is TRBJ2-7 and V is TRBV7-3, with 7 bases identical to TRBD1. The germline V gene encodes CDR1 SGHTA and CDR2 FQGTGA. CDR3 length: 15 residues. The V gene end was trimmed by 5 bases and the J gene end by 1 base; junction bases not matched to a gene: 8.

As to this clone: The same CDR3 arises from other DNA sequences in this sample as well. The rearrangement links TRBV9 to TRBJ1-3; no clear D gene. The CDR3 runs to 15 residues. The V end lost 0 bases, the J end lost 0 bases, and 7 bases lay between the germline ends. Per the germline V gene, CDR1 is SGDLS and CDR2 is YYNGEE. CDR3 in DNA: TGTGCCAGCAGCGTAGGGTCGGGCTCTGGAAACACCATATATTTT. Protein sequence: CASSVGSGSGNTIYF.

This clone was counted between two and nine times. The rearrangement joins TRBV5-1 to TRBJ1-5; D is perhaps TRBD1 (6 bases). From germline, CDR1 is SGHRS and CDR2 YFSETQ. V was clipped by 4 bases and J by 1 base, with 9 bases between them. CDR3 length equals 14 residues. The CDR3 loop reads CASSPGESNQPQHF. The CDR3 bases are TGCGCCAGCAGCCCAGGGGAGAGCAATCAGCCCCAGCATTTT.

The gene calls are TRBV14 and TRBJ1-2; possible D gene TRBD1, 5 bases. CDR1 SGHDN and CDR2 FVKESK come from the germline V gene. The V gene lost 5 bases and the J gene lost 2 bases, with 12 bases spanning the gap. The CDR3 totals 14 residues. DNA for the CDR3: TGTGCCAGCAGCGGAAGGGGCGCGAACTATGGCTACACCTTC. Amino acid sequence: CASSGRGANYGYTF.

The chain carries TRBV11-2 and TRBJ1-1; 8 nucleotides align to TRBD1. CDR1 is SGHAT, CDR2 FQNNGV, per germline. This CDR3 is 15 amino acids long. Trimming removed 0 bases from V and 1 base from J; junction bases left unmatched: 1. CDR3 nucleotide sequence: TGTGCCAGCAGCTTAGATCAGGGGGCGAACACTGAAGCTTTCTTT. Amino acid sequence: CASSLDQGANTEAFF.

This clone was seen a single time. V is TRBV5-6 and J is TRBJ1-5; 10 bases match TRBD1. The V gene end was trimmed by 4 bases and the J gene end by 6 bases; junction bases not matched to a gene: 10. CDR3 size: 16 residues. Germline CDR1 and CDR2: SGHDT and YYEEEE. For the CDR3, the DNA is TGTGCCAGCAGCCGAAGGGGACAGGGGTTGTTTCAGCCCCAGCATTTT. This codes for CASSRRGQGLFQPQHF.

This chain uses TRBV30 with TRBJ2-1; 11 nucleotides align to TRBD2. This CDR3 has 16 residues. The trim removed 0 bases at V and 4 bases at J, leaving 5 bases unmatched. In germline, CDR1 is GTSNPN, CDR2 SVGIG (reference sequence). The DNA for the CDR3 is TGTGCCTGGAGTGTACCGGCTAGCGGGGGGTACAATGAGCAGTTCTTC. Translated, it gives CAWSVPASGGYNEQFF.

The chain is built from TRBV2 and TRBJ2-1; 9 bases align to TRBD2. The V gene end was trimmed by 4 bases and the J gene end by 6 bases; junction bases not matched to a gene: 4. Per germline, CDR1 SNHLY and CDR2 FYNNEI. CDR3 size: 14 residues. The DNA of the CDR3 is TGTGCCAGCAGTGTAGGCGGGAGGGGCAATGAGCAGTTCTTC. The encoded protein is CASSVGGRGNEQFF.

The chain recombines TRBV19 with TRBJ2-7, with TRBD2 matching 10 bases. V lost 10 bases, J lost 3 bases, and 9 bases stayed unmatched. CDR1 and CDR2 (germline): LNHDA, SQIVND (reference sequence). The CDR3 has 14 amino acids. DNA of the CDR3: TGTGCCACCACAGCGGGAGGGCCAAACTACGAGCAGTACTTC. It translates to CATTAGGPNYEQYF.

This chain's CDR3 is CASSLADAGGYNEQFF. The DNA for the CDR3 is TGCGCCAGCAGCTTGGCCGACGCGGGAGGATACAATGAGCAGTTCTTC. The rearrangement joins TRBV5-1 to TRBJ2-1, with 8 bases lining up with TRBD2. Germline CDR1 SGHRS, CDR2 YFSETQ. This CDR3 has 16 amino acids. The V and J ends lost 0 bases and 4 bases, in that order; junction bases with no gene match: 6.

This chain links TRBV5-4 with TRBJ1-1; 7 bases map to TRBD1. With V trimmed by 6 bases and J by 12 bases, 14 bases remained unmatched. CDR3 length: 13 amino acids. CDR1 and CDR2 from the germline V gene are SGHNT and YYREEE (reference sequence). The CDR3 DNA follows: TGTGCCAGCACCAAAGACAGGACAGGAGGAACTTTCTTT. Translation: CASTKDRTGGTFF.

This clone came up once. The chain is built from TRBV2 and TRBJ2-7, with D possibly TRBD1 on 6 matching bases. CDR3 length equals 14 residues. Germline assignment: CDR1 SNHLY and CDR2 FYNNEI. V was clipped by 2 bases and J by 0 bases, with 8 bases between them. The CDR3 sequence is CASSETGSSYEQYF. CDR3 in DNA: TGTGCCAGCAGTGAAACAGGGTCCTCCTACGAGCAGTACTTC.

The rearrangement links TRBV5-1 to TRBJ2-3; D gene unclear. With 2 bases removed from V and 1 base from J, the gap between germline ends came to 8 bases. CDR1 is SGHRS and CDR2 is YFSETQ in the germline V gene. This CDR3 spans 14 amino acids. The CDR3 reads CASSFADGTDTQYF. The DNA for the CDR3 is TGCGCCAGCAGCTTCGCGGATGGCACAGATACGCAGTATTTT.

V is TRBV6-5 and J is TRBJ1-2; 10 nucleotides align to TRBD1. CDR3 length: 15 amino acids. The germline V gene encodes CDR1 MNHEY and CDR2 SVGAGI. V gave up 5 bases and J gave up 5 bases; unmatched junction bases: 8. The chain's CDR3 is CASSSPRTGGYGYTF. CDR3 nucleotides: TGTGCCAGCAGTAGCCCTCGGACAGGGGGTTATGGCTACACCTTC.

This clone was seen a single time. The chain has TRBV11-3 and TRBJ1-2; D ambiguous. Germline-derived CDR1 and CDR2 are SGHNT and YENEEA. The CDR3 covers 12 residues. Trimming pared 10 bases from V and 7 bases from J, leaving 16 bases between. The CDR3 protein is CATQSGSAGYTF. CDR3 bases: TGTGCCACCCAGTCTGGGAGTGCTGGCTACACCTTC. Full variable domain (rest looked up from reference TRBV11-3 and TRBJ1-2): EAGVVQSPRYKIIEKKQPVAFWCNPISGHNTLYWYLQNLGQGPELLIRYENEEAVDDSQLPKDRFSAERLKGVDSTLKIQPAELGDSAVYLCATQSGSAGYTFGSGTRLTVV.

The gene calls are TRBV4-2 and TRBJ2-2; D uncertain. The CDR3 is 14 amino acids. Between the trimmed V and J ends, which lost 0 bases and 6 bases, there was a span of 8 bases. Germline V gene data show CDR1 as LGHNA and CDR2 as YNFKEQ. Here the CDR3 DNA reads TGTGCCAGCAGCCAAGATCAGGCTCCCGGGGAGCTGTTTTTT. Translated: CASSQDQAPGELFF.

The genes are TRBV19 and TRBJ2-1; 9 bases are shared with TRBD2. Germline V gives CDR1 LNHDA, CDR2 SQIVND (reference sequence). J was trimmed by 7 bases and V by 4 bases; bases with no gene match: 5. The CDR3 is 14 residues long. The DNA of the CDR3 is TGTGCCAGTAGTACTGCGGGAGGGGGGAATGAGCAGTTCTTC. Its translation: CASSTAGGGNEQFF.

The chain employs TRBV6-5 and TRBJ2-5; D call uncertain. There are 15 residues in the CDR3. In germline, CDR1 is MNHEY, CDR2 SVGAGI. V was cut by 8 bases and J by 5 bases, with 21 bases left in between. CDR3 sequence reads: CASVRSVASVETQYF. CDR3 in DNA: TGTGCCAGCGTTCGGAGCGTAGCCTCGGTGGAGACCCAGTACTTC.

CDR3 in amino acids: CASSLDISGKYYNEQFF. The CDR3 DNA follows: TGTGCCAGCAGCTTAGACATTAGCGGGAAATACTACAATGAGCAGTTCTTC. The chain joins TRBV7-6 to TRBJ2-1; 8 positions agree with TRBD2. J lost 3 bases, V lost 1 base, and 8 bases had no gene match. There are 17 residues in the CDR3. CDR1 SGHVS and CDR2 FNYEAQ come from the germline V gene.